One sample yielded the 20 T cell receptor beta chains listed below, sequenced in a study of cytomegalovirus exposure and HLA in healthy donors (TCRdb year 2017). The library was produced with the immunoSEQ multiplex PCR assay. A mixture of 60 forward primers for TCR Vbeta segments and 13 reverse primers for TCR Jbeta segments was used in the multiplex PCR. The clones in this table, taken by TCRdb from immuneACCESS, are in-frame only. Not every clone is retained; where verified, under half of the shortfall comes from an unresolved V gene, and the cause of the rest is unknown. The sample yields about 140,000 clones; roughly 83% were counted once. Jointly, the top ten make up around 4.1% of the sample. The specimen sequenced was PBMCs. These receptors originate from a middle-aged man in good health and CMV-seropositive.

This sequence joins TRBV7-3 and TRBJ1-6; unclear D gene. V lost 5 bases and J lost 9, with 11 bases in between. The CDR3 is made up of 13 amino acids. Germline assignment: CDR1 SGHTA and CDR2 FQGTGA. Here the CDR3 reads CASSAGLLSPLHF. The CDR3 bases are TGTGCCAGCAGCGCAGGCCTTCTTTCACCCCTCCACTTT.

J is TRBJ2-1 and V is TRBV10-1; TRBD2 matches 9 bases. Germline V CDR1 and CDR2: WNHNN, SYGVQD (reference sequence). The V gene end was trimmed by 2 bases and the J gene end by 4 bases; junction bases not matched to a gene: 6. The CDR3 totals 16 residues. DNA for the CDR3: TGCGCCAGCAGTGAGGTAGCGGGAGAGCTTTACAATGAGCAGTTCTTC. This translates into CASSEVAGELYNEQFF.

The chain employs TRBV15 and TRBJ1-1; tentative D call: TRBD1 (5 bases). Trimming shortened V by 3 bases and J by 1 base, and 12 bases separated the two germline ends. Per germline, CDR1 LNHNV and CDR2 YYDKDF (reference sequence). CDR3 length: 15 residues. CDR3 sequence reads: CATSRGGLSNTEAFF. CDR3 bases: TGTGCCACCAGCAGGGGGGGACTGTCGAACACTGAAGCTTTCTTT.

This chain connects TRBV30 to TRBJ1-2; 7 bases line up with TRBD1. Trimming removed 0 bases from V and 4 bases from J; junction bases left unmatched: 14. The CDR3 consists of 17 residues. Germline lookup yields CDR1 GTSNPN and CDR2 SVGIG (reference sequence). The DNA of the CDR3 is TGTGCCTGGAGTGTACTCAGGTACAGGGGCTATATCTATGGCTACACCTTC. Translating it yields CAWSVLRYRGYIYGYTF.

The chain has TRBV5-1 and TRBJ2-7; D may be TRBD2 (5 bases). Trimming cost V 0 bases and J 0 bases, with 7 bases left between them. This CDR3 is built from 14 residues. CDR1 is SGHRS, CDR2 YFSETQ, per germline. CDR3 amino acids: CASSLDGGSYEQYF. The CDR3, as DNA: TGCGCCAGCAGCTTGGATGGAGGCTCCTACGAGCAGTACTTC.

The V gene is TRBV6-4, the J gene TRBJ2-5; 9 bases map to TRBD1. The assigned J gene may be wrong: the sequence end matches TRBJ2-7 better. The CDR3 consists of 17 residues. Per germline, CDR1 MRHNA and CDR2 SNTAGT. The CDR3 region is CASSESSGTGRRYEQYF. Here the CDR3 DNA reads TGTGCCAGCAGTGAATCGTCCGGGACAGGGAGGCGCTACGAGCAGTACTTC.

For this clone: One end of the junction is discordant with germline, which a read error may explain. The chain joins TRBV7-9 to TRBJ1-1, with 10 bases aligning to TRBD1. Germline CDR1 SEHNR, CDR2 FQNEAQ (reference sequence). CDR3 length: 16 amino acids. The CDR3 reads CSSSLIGTGVNTEAFF. CDR3 DNA: TGTTCCAGCAGCCTAATAGGGACAGGGGTGAACACTGAAGCTTTCTTT.

The CDR3 spells CASSADSRQLNEKLFF. The CDR3 DNA reads TGTGCCAGCAGTGCGGACAGTCGACAGCTTAATGAAAAACTGTTTTTT. This chain connects TRBV6-1 to TRBJ1-4, with D possibly TRBD1 on 6 matching bases. Germline values: CDR1 MNHNS, CDR2 SASEGT. V gave up 4 bases and J gave up 4 bases, with 16 bases separating them. CDR3 length equals 16 residues.

The chain carries TRBV9 and TRBJ1-1, with D uncertain. Between the trimmed V and J ends, which lost 0 bases and 1 base, there was a span of 7 bases. Germline CDR1 is SGDLS and CDR2 is YYNGEE. This CDR3 is built from 14 residues. CDR3 coding DNA: TGTGCCAGCAGCGTAGTTCCCCGGAACACTGAAGCTTTCTTT. Encoded protein: CASSVVPRNTEAFF. Full variable domain (missing parts from reference TRBV9 and TRBJ1-1): DSGVTQTPKHLITATGQRVTLRCSPRSGDLSVYWYQQSLDQGLQFLIQYYNGEERAKGNILERFSAQQFPDLHSELNLSSLELGDSALYFCASSVVPRNTEAFFGQGTRLTVV.

The V call is TRBV9, the J call TRBJ2-7; the match to TRBD1 covers 11 bases. Trimming at V came to 4 bases and at J to 5 bases, leaving 5 bases not matched to a gene. This CDR3 region has 14 residues. The V gene's germline CDR1 is SGDLS and CDR2 YYNGEE. Here the CDR3 DNA reads TGTGCCAGCAGCTCCGGACAGGGGGCCGACGAGCAGTACTTC. Protein: CASSSGQGADEQYF.

The V and J genes are TRBV19 and TRBJ1-5; D gene unclear. V was pared by 7 bases and J by 2 bases, with 9 bases between. This CDR3 has 13 amino acids. CDR1 and CDR2 (germline): LNHDA, SQIVND (reference sequence). The CDR3 sequence: CASTFQGNQPQHF. The CDR3, as DNA: TGTGCCAGTACTTTCCAGGGCAATCAGCCCCAGCATTTT.

The CDR3 DNA reads as TGTGCCAGTAGTATAGGACTGGGCTACACCTTC. Protein: CASSIGLGYTF. The rearrangement joins TRBV19 to TRBJ1-2; D remains ambiguous. V was cut by 1 base and J by 8 bases, with 5 bases left in between. Per germline, CDR1 LNHDA and CDR2 SQIVND (reference sequence). This CDR3 has 11 amino acids.

V and J are TRBV5-4 and TRBJ1-2; D not certain. Germline assignment: CDR1 SGHNT and CDR2 YYREEE (reference sequence). The CDR3 sequence is 15 residues long. V lost 4 bases, J lost 3 bases, and 16 bases lay in between. CDR3 sequence (DNA): TGTGCCAGCAGCCCTAAGGGAGGCGGGGACTATGGCTACACCTTC. The encoded protein is CASSPKGGGDYGYTF.

V and J are TRBV29-1 and TRBJ1-1; the match to TRBD1 covers 10 bases. The germline gives CDR1 SQVTM, CDR2 ANQGSEA. With V trimmed by 4 bases and J by 6 bases, 11 bases remained unmatched. The CDR3 is made up of 15 amino acids. This CDR3 is CSVGPTGGASAEAFF. The CDR3, as DNA: TGCAGCGTTGGTCCGACAGGGGGCGCATCAGCTGAAGCTTTCTTT.

V and J are TRBV7-9 and TRBJ2-1, with D unresolved. Germline CDR1 is SEHNR and CDR2 is FQNEAQ (reference sequence). CDR3 length: 16 amino acids. The V and J ends lost 1 base and 0 bases respectively, with 10 bases between them. The CDR3 bases are TGTGCCAGCAGCTTAGGACATAGAAGCTCCTACAATGAGCAGTTCTTC. Translated: CASSLGHRSSYNEQFF.

The J gene is TRBJ2-3, the V gene TRBV9, with 12 bases lining up with TRBD2. The germline gives CDR1 SGDLS, CDR2 YYNGEE. Germline trimming cut 2 bases from V and 8 bases from J; bases unmatched to any gene: 6. The CDR3 loop spans 15 amino acids. CDR3 sequence: CASSVLAGGQLTQYF. CDR3 coding DNA: TGTGCCAGCAGCGTTCTAGCGGGAGGGCAGCTTACGCAGTATTTT.

The chain joins TRBV2 to TRBJ2-1, with 8 bases that match TRBD2. Germline assignment: CDR1 SNHLY and CDR2 FYNNEI. V shed 4 bases, J shed 9 bases, and the junction held 8 bases outside the gene matches. CDR3 length equals 14 residues. CDR3 in DNA: TGTGCCAGCAGTGGGACTGCGACTAGCGCTGAGCAGTTCTTC. Translating it yields CASSGTATSAEQFF.

The rearrangement uses TRBV7-9 and TRBJ2-7, with TRBD1 matching 9 bases. CDR1 and CDR2 (germline): SEHNR, FQNEAQ (reference sequence). Trimming took 6 bases from V and 3 from J; bases not matched to a gene: 6. The CDR3 has 14 residues. The CDR3 spells CASSGGTGNYEQYF. The CDR3, as DNA: TGTGCCAGCAGTGGGGGGACAGGGAACTACGAGCAGTACTTC.

The rearrangement links TRBV6-4 to TRBJ2-1, with D possibly TRBD1 on 5 matching bases. The V gene's germline CDR1 is MRHNA and CDR2 SNTAGT. Trimming removed 6 bases from V and 4 bases from J, with 10 bases in between. The length of the CDR3 is 13 residues. Here the CDR3 DNA reads TGTGCCAGCAGCCAGGGAAGATACAATGAGCAGTTCTTC. As protein: CASSQGRYNEQFF.

V usage is TRBV19 and J usage is TRBJ1-5; the D gene is possibly TRBD1 (5 bases). Trimming stripped 8 bases from V and 5 bases from J, with 13 bases between. The V gene's germline CDR1 is LNHDA and CDR2 SQIVND (reference sequence). The CDR3 length is 13 residues. Written as DNA, the CDR3 is TGTGCCAGTGCGACGGGGGGGGATCAGCCCCAGCATTTT. Protein sequence: CASATGGDQPQHF. The full variable domain, in which reference TRBV19 and TRBJ1-5 provide the parts outside the CDR3, is DGGITQSPKYLFRKEGQNVTLSCEQNLNHDAMYWYRQDPGQGLRLIYYSQIVNDFQKGDIAEGYSVSREKKESFPLTVTSAQKNPTAFYLCASATGGDQPQHFGDGTRLSIL.